The clone carrying this TCR beta chain was observed a single time. The sample originates from a study of blood T cell repertoires in COVID-19. Study details: Acute and convalescent COVID-19 specimens originated in the United States, Italy and Spain. Nucleic acid was either cDNA or gDNA, and it came from T cells, B-cell-depleted T cells, or PBMCs.

Per the germline V gene, CDR1 is MNHEY and CDR2 is SVGAGI. V lost 8 bases to trimming and J lost 0 bases, with 17 bases between them. CDR3 length: 15 amino acids. Authors' data handling: Reference gene primers were amplified, and this amplification served to estimate nucleated cell counts. Here immunoSEQ multiplex PCR was the method, and the copy in TCRdb shows in-frame clones only, minus some. V and J calls and clone size are given by that table; D and trimming were obtained from the DNA. Altogether over 200,000 clones are present, 75% to 90% being singletons, with the ten largest covering approximately 5.4%.

This receptor was identified in a human donor in a cohort sampled during active COVID-19. Material for sequencing was peripheral blood. The chain carries TRBV6-5 and TRBJ2-7; D is uncertain. The CDR3 is CASLIDPYSSYEQYF. In DNA form, the CDR3 reads TGTGCCAGCCTTATCGATCCTTATAGCTCCTACGAGCAGTACTTC.